What follows are 26 T cell receptor beta chains derived from one specimen sequenced in a study of cytomegalovirus exposure and HLA in healthy donors. It was with 60 Vbeta and 13 Jbeta primers that the PCR ran. The method was immunoSEQ multiplex PCR; TCRdb's version includes in-frame clones alone and lacks a portion of them. The sample consists of just under 150,000 clones, around 85% of them appearing once. Sequenced sample: PBMCs. These receptor sequences come from a woman in her twenties or thirties in good health and CMV-seronegative.

This chain uses TRBV28 with TRBJ2-2; 8 nucleotides match TRBD1. This CDR3 contains 16 residues. Germline V lookup: CDR1 MDHEN, CDR2 SYDVKM. V shed 2 bases and J 3 bases; nucleotides not matched to a gene: 5. The CDR3 nucleotides are TGTGCCAGCAGTTTAAGACAGGGGTGGGACACCGGGGAGCTGTTTTTT. Translated, it gives CASSLRQGWDTGELFF.

V is TRBV7-2 and J is TRBJ2-7; tentatively, D is TRBD1 (6 bases). Between the trimmed V and J ends, which lost 1 base and 0 bases, there was a span of 10 bases. The CDR3 loop spans 15 amino acids. CDR1 and CDR2 (germline): SGHTA, FQGNSA. Written as DNA, the CDR3 is TGTGCCAGCAGCTTAGGGGCCAGGGGCTCCTACGAGCAGTACTTC. Encoded protein: CASSLGARGSYEQYF.

This sequence joins TRBV18 and TRBJ2-5; 7 bases fit TRBD1. From germline, CDR1 is KGHSH and CDR2 LQKENI. V was clipped by 4 bases and J by 2 bases; unmatched bases: 7. The CDR3 runs to 15 residues. DNA of the CDR3: TGTGCCAGCTCACTACAGGGGTCGGGTCAAGAGACCCAGTACTTC. This gives the protein CASSLQGSGQETQYF.

In this sample, this clone turned up once. V is TRBV5-6 and J is TRBJ2-7, with TRBD1 identical over 9 bases. V shed 1 base, J shed 4 bases, and the junction held 3 bases outside the gene matches. This CDR3 has 14 amino acids. In germline, CDR1 is SGHDT, CDR2 YYEEEE. Here the CDR3 reads CASSLKGQGYEQYF. The CDR3 bases are TGTGCCAGCAGCTTGAAGGGACAGGGTTACGAGCAGTACTTC.

The gene calls are TRBV28 and TRBJ2-1, with 13 bases lining up with TRBD2. The germline gives CDR1 MDHEN, CDR2 SYDVKM. This CDR3 has 14 amino acids. J lost 9 bases, V lost 7 bases, and 6 bases had no gene match. The CDR3 DNA is TGTGCCAGCACGACTAGCGGGAGGTACGGTGAGCAGTTCTTC. It yields the protein CASTTSGRYGEQFF.

J is TRBJ1-2 and V is TRBV15, with a weak D call TRBD1 (6 bases). V lost 0 bases and J lost 4, with 12 bases in between. The length of the CDR3 is 15 residues. In germline, CDR1 is LNHNV, CDR2 YYDKDF (reference sequence). CDR3: CATSRDQTGSYGYTF. The CDR3 coding sequence is TGTGCCACCAGCAGAGATCAAACAGGGTCCTATGGCTACACCTTC.

The V call is TRBV10-3, the J call TRBJ2-7; 9 bases line up with TRBD1. Germline V lookup: CDR1 ENHRY, CDR2 SYGVKD. V was clipped by 3 bases and J by 3 bases; unmatched bases: 9. The CDR3 has 16 residues. The CDR3 sequence is CAISDPYPGQGYEQYF. The CDR3 DNA is TGTGCCATCAGTGATCCTTATCCGGGACAGGGCTACGAGCAGTACTTC.

The V and J genes are TRBV7-9 and TRBJ2-1; 9 bases match TRBD2. CDR1 is SEHNR and CDR2 is FQNEAQ in the germline V gene (reference sequence). This CDR3 has 15 amino acids. Unmatched junction bases numbered 7, after V lost 2 bases and J lost 8 bases. The CDR3 region has the DNA TGTGCCAGCAGCTTAATTACTAGCGGGCCCGATGAGCAGTTCTTC. Amino acid sequence: CASSLITSGPDEQFF. The whole variable domain, filled in from reference TRBV7-9 and TRBJ2-1, reads DTGVSQNPRHKITKRGQNVTFRCDPISEHNRLYWYRQTLGQGPEFLTYFQNEAQLEKSRLLSDRFSAERPKGSFSTLEIQRTEQGDSAMYLCASSLITSGPDEQFFGPGTRLTVL.

The chain employs TRBV7-3 and TRBJ2-5, with D unclear. The germline CDR1 and CDR2 sequences are SGHTA and FQGTGA. The CDR3 contains 13 residues. V lost 1 base to trimming and J lost 5 bases, with 8 bases between them. CDR3 in amino acids: CASSLRGTETQYF. The CDR3 DNA is TGTGCCAGCAGCTTAAGAGGAACCGAGACCCAGTACTTC.

This clone was seen only once. The chain uses TRBV19 and TRBJ1-5, with 7 positions matching TRBD1. Germline loops: CDR1 LNHDA, CDR2 SQIVND (reference sequence). V lost 0 bases to trimming and J lost 0 bases; unmatched junction nucleotides: 2. The CDR3 is 16 residues long. The CDR3 nucleotides are TGTGCCAGTAGTATAGAACGGACAGGTAGCAATCAGCCCCAGCATTTT. This codes for CASSIERTGSNQPQHF. The whole variable domain, remainder taken from reference TRBV19 and TRBJ1-5, is DGGITQSPKYLFRKEGQNVTLSCEQNLNHDAMYWYRQDPGQGLRLIYYSQIVNDFQKGDIAEGYSVSREKKESFPLTVTSAQKNPTAFYLCASSIERTGSNQPQHFGDGTRLSIL.

V and J are TRBV29-1 and TRBJ2-6, with 8 bases fitting TRBD1. The ends lost 6 bases at V and 1 base at J; junction bases unmatched: 5. Germline V gene data show CDR1 as SQVTM and CDR2 as ANQGSEA. This CDR3 spans 15 amino acids. CDR3 nucleotide sequence: TGCAGCGTCGGACAGGGCTCTTCTGGGGCCAACGTCCTGACTTTC. It translates to CSVGQGSSGANVLTF. Full variable domain (missing parts from reference TRBV29-1 and TRBJ2-6): SAVISQKPSRDICQRGTSLTIQCQVDSQVTMMFWYRQQPGQSLTLIATANQGSEATYESGFVIDKFPISRPNLTFSTLTVSNMSPEDSSIYLCSVGQGSSGANVLTFGAGSRLTVL.

This sequence joins TRBV5-6 and TRBJ1-1, with TRBD1 matching 10 bases. After removal of 0 bases from V and 3 bases from J, the junction contained 8 bases not matched to a gene. From germline, CDR1 is SGHDT and CDR2 YYEEEE. CDR3 length: 17 residues. The CDR3, as DNA: TGTGCCAGCAGCTTGGGCGGGACAGGGGTATTGGACACTGAAGCTTTCTTT. Amino acids: CASSLGGTGVLDTEAFF.

The rearrangement uses TRBV6-1 and TRBJ1-4, with D unclear. The CDR3 has 14 residues. V was trimmed by 4 bases and J by 0 bases, leaving 6 bases between them. From germline, CDR1 is MNHNS and CDR2 SASEGT. The CDR3 reads CASSGPATNEKLFF. CDR3 in DNA: TGTGCCAGCAGTGGGCCTGCAACTAATGAAAAACTGTTTTTT.

The chain uses TRBV27 and TRBJ2-5; D is unresolved. This CDR3 contains 15 residues. CDR1 MNHEY and CDR2 SMNVEV come from the germline V gene (reference sequence). V was clipped by 6 bases and J by 4 bases, with 18 bases between them. CDR3 sequence (DNA): TGTGCCAGCAGCCCGGGTGGTCTCCACGGAGAGACCCAGTACTTC. Translation gives CASSPGGLHGETQYF.

V gene TRBV5-1 combines with J gene TRBJ2-7; 10 bases align to TRBD1. The germline gives CDR1 SGHRS, CDR2 YFSETQ. This CDR3 contains 14 residues. Trimming took 5 bases from V and 3 from J; bases not matched to a gene: 5. CDR3 sequence reads: CASRSGTGVYEQYF. The CDR3 nucleotides read TGCGCCAGCAGATCTGGGACAGGGGTCTACGAGCAGTACTTC.

The rearrangement uses TRBV7-3 and TRBJ1-1, with D possibly TRBD1 on 6 matching bases. V was pared by 6 bases and J by 5 bases, with 16 bases between. The V gene's germline CDR1 is SGHTA and CDR2 FQGTGA. There are 14 residues in the CDR3. As DNA, the CDR3 is TGTGCCAGCAGTTCCATGGGGGGGCGGACTGAAGCTTTCTTT. Translation: CASSSMGGRTEAFF.

V and J are TRBV6-1 and TRBJ2-7; TRBD2 matches 11 bases. The CDR3 runs 15 residues. The germline gives CDR1 MNHNS, CDR2 SASEGT. V shed 6 bases, J shed 2 bases, and the junction held 6 bases outside the gene matches. DNA for the CDR3: TGTGCCAGCAGGACCGGGACTAGCGGAACCTACGAGCAGTACTTC. It translates to CASRTGTSGTYEQYF.

This clone has a single count. Other DNA sequences in the same sample also yield this CDR3. The rearrangement uses TRBV6-5 and TRBJ1-2, with D perhaps TRBD1 (6 bases). The CDR3 consists of 15 residues. Germline V gene data show CDR1 as MNHEY and CDR2 as SVGAGI. Trimming cost V 0 bases and J 1 base, with 9 bases left between them. The CDR3 nucleotides read TGTGCCAGCAGTTACTCGGGGGCCAGTAACTATGGCTACACCTTC. This encodes CASSYSGASNYGYTF.

The chain links TRBV4-3 to TRBJ1-4, with 7 bases aligning to TRBD1. Looked up from germline, CDR1 is LGHNA and CDR2 is YSLEER. Losses at the gene ends were 2 bases for V and 1 base for J; bases not matched to a gene: 10. This CDR3 has 18 amino acids. CDR3 coding DNA: TGCGCCAGCAGCCAAAATAGACAGGGTCCGGGAACTAATGAAAAACTGTTTTTT. It is translated as CASSQNRQGPGTNEKLFF.

This sequence joins TRBV5-1 and TRBJ2-7, with D possibly TRBD2 on 6 matching bases. The CDR3 sequence is 14 residues long. V lost 3 bases and J 3 bases, leaving 13 bases between the germline ends. Germline CDR1 is SGHRS and CDR2 is YFSETQ. The CDR3 coding sequence is TGCGCCAGCAGCTCGGGGGACTGGGGCTACGAGCAGTACTTC. This sequence encodes CASSSGDWGYEQYF.

The genes are TRBV5-6 and TRBJ2-1; 10 nucleotides agree with TRBD1. V shed 4 bases, J shed 13 bases, and the junction held 8 bases outside the gene matches. This CDR3 spans 13 amino acids. The germline V gene encodes CDR1 SGHDT and CDR2 YYEEEE. The CDR3 sequence is CASSRTGGTVQFF. For the CDR3, the DNA is TGTGCCAGCAGCCGGACAGGGGGGACGGTTCAGTTCTTC.

V is TRBV30 and J is TRBJ2-3, with 14 bases fitting TRBD2. This CDR3 is built from 19 residues. Germline loops: CDR1 GTSNPN, CDR2 SVGIG (reference sequence). V shed 1 base and J 1 base; nucleotides not matched to a gene: 10. CDR3 nucleotide sequence: TGTGCCTGGAGTGCTATGACTAGCGGGAGGGCCGGGGGCACAGATACGCAGTATTTT. Translation: CAWSAMTSGRAGGTDTQYF. The full variable domain, completed using reference TRBV30 and TRBJ2-3, is SQTIHQWPATLVQPVGSPLSLECTVEGTSNPNLYWYRQAAGRGLQLLFYSVGIGQISSEVPQNLSASRPQDRQFILSSKKLLLSDSGFYLCAWSAMTSGRAGGTDTQYFGPGTRLTVL.

This clone showed up many times. This chain joins TRBV6-6 and TRBJ2-7; tentative D call: TRBD2 (5 bases). Germline CDR1 reads MNHNY; CDR2 reads SVGAGI (reference sequence). This CDR3 is built from 15 residues. V was shortened by 6 bases and J by 1 base, with 16 bases between the two germline ends. This CDR3 is CASSLEPEESYEQYF. CDR3 coding DNA: TGTGCCAGCAGCCTGGAGCCGGAGGAATCCTACGAGCAGTACTTC.

This chain joins TRBV9 and TRBJ1-2, with D tentatively TRBD1 (5 bases). Trimming stripped 4 bases from V and 5 bases from J, with 9 bases between. Germline V CDR1 and CDR2: SGDLS, YYNGEE. This CDR3 has 12 residues. The DNA of the CDR3 is TGTGCCAGCAGCTCCAGGGCGTATGGCTACACCTTC. Its translation is CASSSRAYGYTF.

J is TRBJ1-5 and V is TRBV7-8, with D hard to call. Trimming cost V 2 bases and J 5 bases, with 13 bases left between them. The CDR3 has 15 residues. The germline V gene has CDR1 SGHVS and CDR2 FQNEAQ. CDR3 region: CASSLLPRDYQPQHF. The CDR3 coding sequence is TGTGCCAGCAGCTTATTACCAAGAGATTATCAGCCCCAGCATTTT.

This chain joins TRBV5-5 and TRBJ2-7, with 11 bases that match TRBD1. With 0 bases clipped from V and 6 bases from J, the junction kept 5 bases outside the gene matches. The germline gives CDR1 SGHKS, CDR2 YYEKEE (reference sequence). This CDR3 contains 15 residues. The CDR3 spells CASSLVRGQGGEQYF. In nucleotides, the CDR3 is TGTGCCAGCAGCTTGGTTAGGGGACAGGGGGGCGAGCAGTACTTC. The variable domain in full, completed from reference TRBV5-5 and TRBJ2-7, reads DAGVTQSPTHLIKTRGQQVTLRCSPISGHKSVSWYQQVLGQGPQFIFQYYEKEERGRGNFPDRFSARQFPNYSSELNVNALLLGDSALYLCASSLVRGQGGEQYFGPGTRLTVT.